The 3 T cell receptor beta chains in this list originate from one sample, sequenced in a study of T cell repertoires in ileal Crohn's disease. Time point denoted: neoterminal ileum biopsy at postoperative endoscopy, about 6 months after surgery. Measured with immunoSEQ multiplex PCR; TCRdb has only the in-frame clones, and not every one. The table shows about 62,000 clones, with approximately 91% occurring only once. The source material was ileal tissue. These receptors were obtained from an adult with Crohn's disease.

CDR3: CASRPLAGAYEQYF. The CDR3 DNA reads TGCGCCAGTAGACCACTAGCGGGAGCCTACGAGCAGTACTTC. This rearrangement joins TRBV5-1 to TRBJ2-7; 11 bases agree with TRBD2. Germline-derived CDR1 and CDR2 are SGHRS and YFSETQ. The CDR3 runs 14 residues. J lost 2 bases, V lost 8 bases, and 6 bases had no gene match.

CDR3 residues: CATSRVSGGLGGELFF. The CDR3 DNA follows: TGTGCCACCAGCAGAGTCTCGGGGGGTTTGGGCGGGGAGCTGTTTTTT. The rearrangement joins TRBV15 to TRBJ2-2; 7 bases are a match to TRBD2. Per germline, CDR1 LNHNV and CDR2 YYDKDF (reference sequence). J lost 7 bases, V lost 1 base, and 9 bases had no gene match. CDR3 length equals 16 residues. The whole variable domain, remainder taken from reference TRBV15 and TRBJ2-2, is DAMVIQNPRYQVTQFGKPVTLSCSQTLNHNVMYWYQQKSSQAPKLLFHYYDKDFNNEADTPDNFQSRRPNTSFCFLDIRSPGLGDTAMYLCATSRVSGGLGGELFFGEGSRLTVL.

The rearrangement uses TRBV18 and TRBJ2-7, with 7 positions matching TRBD2. V dropped 6 bases and J dropped 1; count of bases not matched to a gene: 3. The length of the CDR3 is 13 residues. CDR1 is KGHSH and CDR2 is LQKENI in the germline V gene. The CDR3 loop reads CASSGGVSYEQYF. The CDR3 nucleotides are TGTGCCAGCTCGGGGGGGGTATCCTACGAGCAGTACTTC. Based on the CDR3 plus reference TRBV18 and TRBJ2-7, the full variable domain is NAGVMQNPRHLVRRRGQEARLRCSPMKGHSHVYWYRQLPEEGLKFMVYLQKENIIDESGMPKERFSAEFPKEGPSILRIQQVVRGDSAAYFCASSGGVSYEQYFGPGTRLTVT.